The rows below give T cell receptor beta chains drawn from one sample of a study of radiotherapy plus CTLA-4 blockade in lung cancer. The repertoire was sequenced with immunoSEQ multiplex PCR; TCRdb's copy has only in-frame clones and lacks some. The sample contains about 53,000 clones, roughly 81% of which appear only once. The material sequenced was peripheral blood, taken from a patient treated with radiotherapy plus ipilimumab. The receptors shown here come from a human donor with non-small cell lung cancer whose response to radiotherapy plus ipilimumab could not be evaluated. CDR3s include the opening cysteine and the closing phenylalanine or tryptophan. A D gene is named only where the DNA matches it firmly. The size of a clone is reported for some rows only, either as once, few or many, or as a class for expanded clones.

d_gene: TRBD1; v_gene: TRBV19; j_gene: TRBJ1-1; abundance: -; CDR3aa: CASSMGGGGSRTEAFF; CDR3nt: TGTGCCAGTAGTATGGGTGGAGGGGGCAGTCGGACTGAAGCTTTCTTT
d_gene: -; v_gene: TRBV6-5; j_gene: TRBJ2-1; abundance: -; CDR3aa: CASSATGPPNNEQFF; CDR3nt: TGTGCCAGCAGCGCTACAGGGCCCCCCAACAATGAGCAGTTCTTC
d_gene: TRBD1; v_gene: TRBV6-1; j_gene: TRBJ1-5; abundance: -; CDR3aa: CASSDRDRGINQPQHF; CDR3nt: TGTGCCAGCAGTGACCGGGACAGGGGAATCAATCAGCCCCAGCATTTT
d_gene: TRBD2; v_gene: TRBV2; j_gene: TRBJ2-7; abundance: -; CDR3aa: CASSRGLAEEQYF; CDR3nt: TGTGCCAGCAGCCGGGGACTAGCGGAGGAGCAGTACTTC
d_gene: -; v_gene: TRBV15; j_gene: TRBJ2-7; abundance: -; CDR3aa: CATSREQGPYEQYF; CDR3nt: TGTGCCACCAGCAGAGAACAGGGTCCCTACGAGCAGTACTTC
d_gene: -; v_gene: TRBV7-2; j_gene: TRBJ2-2; abundance: -; CDR3aa: CASSPSPGHLTGELFF; CDR3nt: TGTGCCAGCAGCCCCTCTCCGGGACACCTCACCGGGGAGCTGTTTTTT
d_gene: -; v_gene: TRBV11-2; j_gene: TRBJ2-1; abundance: -; CDR3aa: CASSHPSRLEEQFF; CDR3nt: TGTGCCAGCAGCCACCCTTCGAGGTTGGAGGAGCAGTTCTTC
d_gene: TRBD2; v_gene: TRBV6-5; j_gene: TRBJ2-2; abundance: once; CDR3aa: CASSSLAGATGELFF; CDR3nt: TGTGCCAGCAGTTCACTAGCGGGAGCGACCGGGGAGCTGTTTTTT
d_gene: TRBD1; v_gene: TRBV4-3; j_gene: TRBJ1-1; abundance: -; CDR3aa: CASSQGQGAYDTEAFF; CDR3nt: TGCGCCAGCAGCCAAGGACAGGGGGCGTACGACACTGAAGCTTTCTTT
d_gene: -; v_gene: TRBV7-9; j_gene: TRBJ1-5; abundance: once; CDR3aa: CASSSFSQPQHF; CDR3nt: TGTGCCAGCAGCTCGTTTAGTCAGCCCCAGCATTTT
d_gene: TRBD2; v_gene: TRBV2; j_gene: TRBJ2-5; abundance: few; CDR3aa: CASTGTSGSQETQYF; CDR3nt: TGTGCCAGCACCGGGACTAGCGGCAGTCAAGAGACCCAGTACTTC
d_gene: TRBD1; v_gene: TRBV28; j_gene: TRBJ1-1; abundance: -; CDR3aa: CASRRTGGQRPNTEAFF; CDR3nt: TGTGCCAGCAGACGGACAGGGGGCCAACGACCTAACACTGAAGCTTTCTTT
d_gene: TRBD2; v_gene: TRBV9; j_gene: TRBJ2-7; abundance: -; CDR3aa: CASSESGSAYEQYF; CDR3nt: TGTGCCAGCAGCGAGAGCGGGAGCGCCTACGAGCAGTACTTC
d_gene: TRBD1; v_gene: TRBV28; j_gene: TRBJ1-2; abundance: -; CDR3aa: CASSPQGTDYGYTF; CDR3nt: TGTGCCAGCAGTCCACAGGGGACAGACTATGGCTACACCTTC
d_gene: TRBD1; v_gene: TRBV14; j_gene: TRBJ1-1; abundance: medium-sized; CDR3aa: CASSQEGQGRRAFF; CDR3nt: TGTGCCAGCAGCCAAGAGGGACAGGGGAGGCGGGCTTTCTTT
d_gene: TRBD1; v_gene: TRBV28; j_gene: TRBJ1-5; abundance: -; CDR3aa: CASSVTTGGGNQPQHF; CDR3nt: TGTGCCAGCAGTGTTACGACAGGGGGCGGCAATCAGCCCCAGCATTTT
d_gene: -; v_gene: TRBV28; j_gene: TRBJ2-5; abundance: -; CDR3aa: CASSWFQGQETQYF; CDR3nt: TGTGCCAGCAGTTGGTTTCAGGGCCAAGAGACCCAGTACTTC
d_gene: -; v_gene: TRBV5-1; j_gene: TRBJ1-1; abundance: few; CDR3aa: CASSALDSRAEAFF; CDR3nt: TGCGCCAGCAGCGCCTTGGACAGTAGAGCTGAAGCTTTCTTT
d_gene: -; v_gene: TRBV10-3; j_gene: TRBJ1-2; abundance: -; CDR3aa: CAISDRGEGYTF; CDR3nt: TGTGCCATCAGTGATCGGGGTGAGGGCTACACCTTC
d_gene: TRBD1; v_gene: TRBV11-1; j_gene: TRBJ2-1; abundance: few; CDR3aa: CASIPGPGQGYNEQFF; CDR3nt: TGTGCCAGCATCCCTGGGCCGGGACAGGGGTACAATGAGCAGTTCTTC
d_gene: -; v_gene: TRBV7-9; j_gene: TRBJ2-7; abundance: -; CDR3aa: CASSRSGSRTEQYF; CDR3nt: TGTGCCAGCAGTCGAAGCGGCTCGAGGACAGAACAGTACTTC
d_gene: TRBD2; v_gene: TRBV4-3; j_gene: TRBJ2-4; abundance: -; CDR3aa: CASSQGVLGLAEIQYF; CDR3nt: TGCGCCAGCAGCCAAGGGGTGCTGGGACTAGCGGAAATTCAGTACTTC
d_gene: -; v_gene: TRBV25-1; j_gene: TRBJ1-5; abundance: -; CDR3aa: CASSAINQPQHF; CDR3nt: TGTGCCAGCAGTGCCATTAATCAGCCCCAGCATTTT
d_gene: -; v_gene: TRBV5-8; j_gene: TRBJ2-6; abundance: few; CDR3aa: CASSRGLGKFAGANVLTF; CDR3nt: TGTGCCAGCAGCCGGGGTTTGGGGAAATTTGCTGGGGCCAACGTCCTGACTTTC
d_gene: -; v_gene: TRBV5-1; j_gene: TRBJ1-1; abundance: once; CDR3aa: CASSADTTNTEAFF; CDR3nt: TGCGCCAGCAGCGCGGATACTACGAACACTGAAGCTTTCTTT
d_gene: TRBD1; v_gene: TRBV29-1; j_gene: TRBJ2-7; abundance: -; CDR3aa: CSVVQGDYEQYF; CDR3nt: TGCAGCGTTGTTCAGGGGGACTACGAGCAGTACTTC
d_gene: -; v_gene: TRBV4-3; j_gene: TRBJ1-1; abundance: -; CDR3aa: CASSQVDRPNTEAFF; CDR3nt: TGCGCCAGCAGCCAAGTGGACAGACCGAACACTGAAGCTTTCTTT
d_gene: -; v_gene: TRBV6-6; j_gene: TRBJ2-7; abundance: -; CDR3aa: CASTQAGVPGEQYF; CDR3nt: TGTGCCAGCACTCAGGCCGGGGTCCCTGGGGAGCAGTACTTC
d_gene: -; v_gene: TRBV6-5; j_gene: TRBJ1-4; abundance: -; CDR3aa: CASSYVGPNEKLFF; CDR3nt: TGTGCCAGCAGTTACGTGGGGCCCAATGAAAAACTGTTTTTT
d_gene: -; v_gene: TRBV6-6; j_gene: TRBJ2-5; abundance: -; CDR3aa: CASSSLSRGRQETQYF; CDR3nt: TGTGCCAGCAGTTCCCTCTCTCGGGGTAGGCAAGAGACCCAGTACTTC
d_gene: -; v_gene: TRBV19; j_gene: TRBJ2-3; abundance: -; CDR3aa: CASSQKTSTDTQYF; CDR3nt: TGTGCCAGTAGTCAGAAGACTAGCACAGATACGCAGTATTTT
d_gene: TRBD2; v_gene: TRBV27; j_gene: TRBJ2-7; abundance: -; CDR3aa: CASGGGSYEQYF; CDR3nt: TGTGCCAGCGGGGGGGGGTCATACGAGCAGTACTTC
d_gene: -; v_gene: TRBV19; j_gene: TRBJ2-4; abundance: -; CDR3aa: CAAGATKNIQYF; CDR3nt: TGTGCCGCGGGGGCTACCAAAAACATTCAGTACTTC
d_gene: -; v_gene: TRBV14; j_gene: TRBJ2-5; abundance: few; CDR3aa: CASSQVSGQRETQYF; CDR3nt: TGTGCCAGCAGCCAAGTTTCTGGACAGAGGGAGACCCAGTACTTC
d_gene: -; v_gene: TRBV6-5; j_gene: TRBJ1-1; abundance: -; CDR3aa: CASRSSGTEAFF; CDR3nt: TGTGCCAGCAGATCCTCGGGGACTGAAGCTTTCTTT
d_gene: TRBD1; v_gene: TRBV6-5; j_gene: TRBJ2-1; abundance: -; CDR3aa: CASRAGTGAYNEQFF; CDR3nt: TGTGCCAGCAGAGCCGGGACAGGGGCCTACAATGAGCAGTTCTTC
d_gene: TRBD1; v_gene: TRBV6-5; j_gene: TRBJ1-5; abundance: -; CDR3aa: CASSRTGEGYQPQHF; CDR3nt: TGTGCCAGCAGCCGGACAGGGGAAGGATATCAGCCCCAGCATTTT
d_gene: -; v_gene: TRBV5-1; j_gene: TRBJ1-1; abundance: once; CDR3aa: CASSLQVGNTEAFF; CDR3nt: TGCGCCAGCAGCTTGCAGGTCGGGAACACTGAAGCTTTCTTT
d_gene: -; v_gene: TRBV30; j_gene: TRBJ1-1; abundance: -; CDR3aa: CAWSEPLWRGTTEAFF; CDR3nt: TGTGCCTGGAGTGAGCCCTTATGGCGGGGCACCACTGAAGCTTTCTTT